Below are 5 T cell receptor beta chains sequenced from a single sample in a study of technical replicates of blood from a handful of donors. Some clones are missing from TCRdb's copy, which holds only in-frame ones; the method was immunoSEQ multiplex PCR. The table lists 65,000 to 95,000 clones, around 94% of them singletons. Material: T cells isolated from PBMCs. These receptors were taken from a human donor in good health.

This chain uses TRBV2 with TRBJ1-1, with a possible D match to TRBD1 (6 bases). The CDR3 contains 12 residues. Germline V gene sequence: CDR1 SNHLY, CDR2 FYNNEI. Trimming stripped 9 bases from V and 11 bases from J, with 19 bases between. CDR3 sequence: CARNRVGLWAFF. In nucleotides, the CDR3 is TGTGCCAGAAACAGGGTTGGGTTGTGGGCTTTCTTT.

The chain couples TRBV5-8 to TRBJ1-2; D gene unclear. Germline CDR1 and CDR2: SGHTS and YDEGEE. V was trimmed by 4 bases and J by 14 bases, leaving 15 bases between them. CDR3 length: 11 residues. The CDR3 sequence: CASSSIGEWTF. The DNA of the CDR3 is TGTGCCAGCAGCAGCATCGGGGAGTGGACCTTC.

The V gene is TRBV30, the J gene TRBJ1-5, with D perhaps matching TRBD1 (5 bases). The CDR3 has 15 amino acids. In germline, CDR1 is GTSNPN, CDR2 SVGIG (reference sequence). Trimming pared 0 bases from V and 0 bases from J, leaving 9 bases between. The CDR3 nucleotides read TGTGCCTGGAGTGTGGGACTGAATAGCAATCAGCCCCAGCATTTT. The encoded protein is CAWSVGLNSNQPQHF.

CDR3 loop: CASSPYTENTEAFF. CDR3 bases: TGTGCCAGCAGCCCGTATACTGAGAACACTGAAGCTTTCTTT. The chain couples TRBV5-6 to TRBJ1-1, with D unclear. The germline V gene encodes CDR1 SGHDT and CDR2 YYEEEE. The CDR3 has 14 amino acids. Trimming pared 4 bases from V and 1 base from J, leaving 11 bases between.

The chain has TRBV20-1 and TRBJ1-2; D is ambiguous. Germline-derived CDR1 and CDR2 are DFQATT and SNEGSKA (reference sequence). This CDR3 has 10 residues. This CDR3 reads CLQSNYGYTF. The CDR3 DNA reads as TGCCTCCAGTCTAACTATGGCTACACCTTC.